The 17 T cell receptor beta chains given below trace back to one sample, sequenced in a study of cytomegalovirus exposure and HLA in healthy donors. Both 60 Vbeta primers and 13 Jbeta primers went into the PCR. TCRdb keeps only in-frame clones here, not all; method: immunoSEQ multiplex PCR. The profile shows some 130,000 clones, approximately 74% of them singletons. Sequenced sample: PBMCs. Receptor source: a male donor in good health and CMV-seronegative.

In its sample, this clone was seen once. The chain recombines TRBV6-1 with TRBJ2-2; 7 bases fit TRBD2. The length of the CDR3 is 13 residues. Germline CDR1 MNHNS, CDR2 SASEGT. Trimming removed 8 bases from V and 3 bases from J; junction bases left unmatched: 3. Here the CDR3 DNA reads TGTGCCAGCGGGCTAGCGGACACCGGGGAGCTGTTTTTT. Translating it yields CASGLADTGELFF.

The gene calls are TRBV7-8 and TRBJ2-5, with D possibly TRBD2 on 6 matching bases. The germline V gene has CDR1 SGHVS and CDR2 FQNEAQ. Trimming took off 5 bases at V and 7 bases at J, with 17 bases between the two ends. There are 14 residues in the CDR3. Here the CDR3 DNA reads TGTGCCAGCAGCCCGAAGCGGGTCCAGGGGACCCAGTACTTC. It translates to CASSPKRVQGTQYF.

This sequence joins TRBV28 and TRBJ1-4; the D gene is possibly TRBD1 (5 bases). This CDR3 spans 16 amino acids. With 5 bases removed from V and 0 bases from J, the gap between germline ends came to 13 bases. Per germline, CDR1 MDHEN and CDR2 SYDVKM. The CDR3 nucleotides are TGTGCCAGCAGTCTCGAAGGGGCCACAACTAATGAAAAACTGTTTTTT. It encodes CASSLEGATTNEKLFF.

V gene TRBV15 combines with J gene TRBJ2-7, with D tentatively TRBD2 (6 bases). Per germline, CDR1 LNHNV and CDR2 YYDKDF (reference sequence). There are 15 residues in the CDR3. Trimming removed 3 bases from V and 0 bases from J, with 12 bases in between. Here the CDR3 DNA reads TGTGCCACCAGCAGGGGCAACGGGGGCTCCTACGAGCAGTACTTC. Translation gives CATSRGNGGSYEQYF.

The rearrangement joins TRBV30 to TRBJ2-5; D gene ambiguous. The CDR3 length is 12 residues. From germline, CDR1 is GTSNPN and CDR2 SVGIG (reference sequence). V was shortened by 7 bases and J by 1 base, with 10 bases between the two germline ends. CDR3 bases: TGTGCCTCGCGGCGGTTCCAAGAGACCCAGTACTTC. It specifies CASRRFQETQYF.

The J gene is TRBJ2-6, the V gene TRBV9, with a weak D call TRBD2 (7 bases). The CDR3 contains 18 residues. CDR1 is SGDLS, CDR2 YYNGEE, per germline. The V end lost 0 bases, the J end lost 1 base, and 14 bases lay between the germline ends. As DNA, the CDR3 is TGTGCCAGCAGCGTAGAGGGGGGGGCCCTATCTGGGGCCAACGTCCTGACTTTC. Its protein product is CASSVEGGALSGANVLTF. The full variable domain, its missing parts supplied by reference TRBV9 and TRBJ2-6, is DSGVTQTPKHLITATGQRVTLRCSPRSGDLSVYWYQQSLDQGLQFLIQYYNGEERAKGNILERFSAQQFPDLHSELNLSSLELGDSALYFCASSVEGGALSGANVLTFGAGSRLTVL.

V is TRBV25-1 and J is TRBJ1-1, with D maybe TRBD1 (6 bases). CDR3 size: 13 residues. Germline V gene lookup returns CDR1 MGHDK and CDR2 SYGVNS. V lost 7 bases and J 4 bases, leaving 13 bases between the germline ends. CDR3 region: CASTRGAGTEAFF. The CDR3 bases are TGTGCCAGCACGCGGGGGGCTGGCACTGAAGCTTTCTTT.

V and J are TRBV19 and TRBJ1-1; no definite D call. Trimming left V 3 bases short and J 3 bases short, with 8 bases between. Per the germline V gene, CDR1 is LNHDA and CDR2 is SQIVND (reference sequence). The CDR3 is 13 residues long. CDR3: CASSIVRYTEAFF. DNA for the CDR3: TGTGCCAGTAGTATTGTCCGTTACACTGAAGCTTTCTTT.

The chain uses TRBV6-5 and TRBJ2-2; unclear D gene. The germline CDR1 and CDR2 sequences are MNHEY and SVGAGI. Trimming cost V 6 bases and J 2 bases, with 13 bases left between them. The CDR3 covers 15 residues. The DNA for the CDR3 is TGTGCCAGCAGCCTACTCGCCTCTAACACCGGGGAGCTGTTTTTT. Its protein is CASSLLASNTGELFF.

The V and J genes are TRBV7-2 and TRBJ2-7; TRBD1 matches at 7 bases. The CDR3 is 15 residues long. Germline V lookup: CDR1 SGHTA, CDR2 FQGNSA. V lost 1 base, J lost 1 base, and 4 bases stayed unmatched. CDR3 amino acids: CASSLVGTVSYEQYF. Written as DNA, the CDR3 is TGTGCCAGCAGCTTAGTGGGGACAGTATCCTACGAGCAGTACTTC. The full variable domain, in which reference TRBV7-2 and TRBJ2-7 provide the parts outside the CDR3, is GAGVSQSPSNKVTEKGKDVELRCDPISGHTALYWYRQSLGQGLEFLIYFQGNSAPDKSGLPSDRFSAERTGGSVSTLTIQRTQQEDSAVYLCASSLVGTVSYEQYFGPGTRLTVT.

The V and J genes are TRBV5-4 and TRBJ2-7; 8 nucleotides match TRBD1. Germline CDR1 is SGHNT and CDR2 is YYREEE (reference sequence). With 4 bases clipped from V and 2 bases from J, the junction kept 8 bases outside the gene matches. The CDR3 consists of 15 residues. The CDR3 DNA follows: TGTGCCAGCAGCGACGGGACAGGAGGCGCCTACGAGCAGTACTTC. It is translated as CASSDGTGGAYEQYF.

This clone showed up just a few times. The chain employs TRBV29-1 and TRBJ1-1; D remains unclear. Per the germline V gene, CDR1 is SQVTM and CDR2 is ANQGSEA. The CDR3 runs 11 residues. V lost 7 bases, J lost 6 bases, and 12 bases lay in between. This chain's CDR3 is CSALLFSEAFF. DNA of the CDR3: TGCAGCGCCCTTTTATTTTCTGAAGCTTTCTTT.

The chain joins TRBV28 to TRBJ2-5, with 8 bases lining up with TRBD2. There are 16 residues in the CDR3. V shed 0 bases, J shed 5 bases, and the junction held 8 bases outside the gene matches. Per germline, CDR1 MDHEN and CDR2 SYDVKM. The CDR3 DNA sequence: TGTGCCAGCAGTTTATGGAACGGGAGGGGGTTGGAGACCCAGTACTTC. It encodes CASSLWNGRGLETQYF.

The chain carries TRBV6-1 and TRBJ2-1, with TRBD2 matching over 8 bases. V lost 2 bases to trimming and J lost 12 bases; unmatched junction nucleotides: 9. The CDR3 has 14 amino acids. Germline assignment: CDR1 MNHNS and CDR2 SASEGT. The CDR3 is CASSESGGRGGQFF. CDR3 in DNA: TGTGCCAGCAGTGAAAGCGGGGGCCGGGGGGGGCAGTTCTTC.

The rearrangement joins TRBV6-4 to TRBJ2-3; D is perhaps TRBD2 (5 bases). The V end lost 3 bases, the J end lost 3 bases, and 7 bases lay between the germline ends. The germline V gene has CDR1 MRHNA and CDR2 SNTAGT. The CDR3 spans 13 residues. CDR3 sequence reads: CASSEGGTDTQYF. In DNA, the CDR3 is TGTGCCAGCAGTGAAGGCGGGACAGATACGCAGTATTTT.

CDR3 region: CASSPAGFLNTEAFF. Here the CDR3 DNA reads TGTGCCAGCAGCCCCGCGGGCTTTCTCAACACTGAAGCTTTCTTT. This chain connects TRBV27 to TRBJ1-1, with D uncertain. Germline V gives CDR1 MNHEY, CDR2 SMNVEV (reference sequence). V was trimmed by 6 bases and J by 2 bases, leaving 16 bases between them. This CDR3 spans 15 amino acids.

The table lists this clone with a few counts. The chain recombines TRBV9 with TRBJ2-5; 11 nucleotides align to TRBD2. Germline CDR1 is SGDLS and CDR2 is YYNGEE. With 2 bases clipped from V and 5 bases from J, the junction kept 5 bases outside the gene matches. The CDR3 length is 15 residues. The CDR3: CASSVSGGASETQYF. The CDR3, as DNA: TGTGCCAGCAGCGTTAGCGGGGGGGCGTCTGAGACCCAGTACTTC.